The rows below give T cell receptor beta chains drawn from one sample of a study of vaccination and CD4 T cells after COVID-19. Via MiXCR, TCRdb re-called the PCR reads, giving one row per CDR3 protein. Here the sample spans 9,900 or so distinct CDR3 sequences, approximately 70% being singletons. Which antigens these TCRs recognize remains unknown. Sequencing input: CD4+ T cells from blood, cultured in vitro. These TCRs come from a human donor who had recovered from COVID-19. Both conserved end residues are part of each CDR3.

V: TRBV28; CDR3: CASSFKGSPLHF
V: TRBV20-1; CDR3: CSARVNDRGAQHF
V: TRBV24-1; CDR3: CATSDPTSGRALYNEQFF
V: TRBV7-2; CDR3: CASSLTRQLNQPQHF
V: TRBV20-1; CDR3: CSAGGMVGLNYGYTF
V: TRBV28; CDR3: CASSLSGIYEQYF
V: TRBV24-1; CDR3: CATSDFRVRETQYF
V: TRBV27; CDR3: CASRPGTAYNSPLHF
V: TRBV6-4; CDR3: CASSVGGRTAFNEQFF
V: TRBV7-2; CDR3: CASSLALRGGTQYF
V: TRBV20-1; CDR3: CSAPRRLRRESGTDTQYF
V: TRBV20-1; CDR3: CSARDWGAGGGETQYF
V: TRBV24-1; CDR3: CATSFPHLGTDSYEQYF
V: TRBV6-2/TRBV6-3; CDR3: CASSRGWTEAFF
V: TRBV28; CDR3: CASRGGGINSPLHF
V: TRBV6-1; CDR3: CATSVLPVGANSPLHF
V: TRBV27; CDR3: CASSPNDRGFNQPQHF
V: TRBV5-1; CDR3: CASSSRDRVVEQYF
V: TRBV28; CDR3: CASSPGTGNNYGYTF
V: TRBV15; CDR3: CATSSQYLRDRAVGTQYF
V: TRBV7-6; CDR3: CASSGGPGGYEQYF
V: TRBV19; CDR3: CASSIEGVPNQPQHF
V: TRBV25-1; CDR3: CASRGQVNQPQHF
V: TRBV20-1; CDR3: CSARGPGQTTNEKLFF
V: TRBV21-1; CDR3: CAWGGMIEAFF
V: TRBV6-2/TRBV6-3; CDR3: CASSYRQSPIYGYTF
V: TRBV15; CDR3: CATSMSLGSGRARNEQFF
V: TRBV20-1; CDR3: CSSYAPSGNEQYF
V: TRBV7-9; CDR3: CASSPGQAPPALHF
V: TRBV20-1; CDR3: CSATWAFSNQPQHF
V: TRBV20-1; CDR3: CSAQGPNQPQHF
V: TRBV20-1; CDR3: CSARGSTGVQPQHF
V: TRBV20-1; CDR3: CSARGGFGYEQYF
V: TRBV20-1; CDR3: CSARGQGMWGYTF
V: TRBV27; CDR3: CASAREGARGYGYTF
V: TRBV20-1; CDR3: CSAGRGDTEAFF
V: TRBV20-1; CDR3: CSARDRQGSPLHF
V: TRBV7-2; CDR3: CASSPEPLAGGNEQYF
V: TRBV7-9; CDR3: CASSRWTGTYVSPLHF
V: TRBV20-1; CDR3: CSARAWSYNSPLHF
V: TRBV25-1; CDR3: CASSQGGYEQYF
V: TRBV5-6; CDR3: CASSLQGEGYTF
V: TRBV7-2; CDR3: CASSLRGDQPQHF
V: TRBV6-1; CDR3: CASLSPSTDTQYF
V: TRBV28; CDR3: CASSSSPTGGRRAFF
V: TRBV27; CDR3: CASSLWTGGVHEQYF
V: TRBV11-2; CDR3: CASSRTLASGANVLTF
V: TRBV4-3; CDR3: CASSRHAGQEQYF
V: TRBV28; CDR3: CASSLNLAKNIQYF